Listed below are T cell receptor beta chains from one sample, sequenced in a study of blood T cell repertoires in COVID-19. Only in-frame clones appear in the TCRdb table, and some are missing; sequencing was by immunoSEQ multiplex PCR. The table lists about 32,000 clones, about 86% of them singletons. Sequences were obtained from peripheral blood. These TCRs come from an elderly woman with active or convalescent COVID-19. Both conserved end residues are part of each CDR3. The D gene is left open where the match is weak. For some rows the clone size is stated as once, few or many, or as a class when expanded; others skip it.

TRBV19,TRBJ1-2,-,-,TGTGCCAGTAGTATATCGTCCAGGCACTTGGATCGATCTTATGGCTACACCTTC,CASSISSRHLDRSYGYTF
TRBV5-4,TRBJ2-5,TRBD2,-,TGTGCCAGCAGCTTGGGGGGACTAGCGGGGTTGGAGACCCAGTACTTC,CASSLGGLAGLETQYF
TRBV5-1,TRBJ2-3,-,-,TGCGCCAGCAGCCGAGGGCTCTACGGGGCAGATACGCAGTATTTT,CASSRGLYGADTQYF
TRBV5-1,TRBJ2-1,TRBD2,-,TGCGCCAGCAGCTTGGGCCTCCCAGCGGGAGGCCGGGGCGAGCAGTTCTTC,CASSLGLPAGGRGEQFF
TRBV6-5,TRBJ1-3,TRBD1,-,TGTGCCAGCACCCGGGGACAGGGATCGGACACCATATATTTT,CASTRGQGSDTIYF
TRBV28,TRBJ2-2,TRBD2,-,TGTGCCAGCAACGGACTAGCGGGGGTCACCGGGGAGCTGTTTTTT,CASNGLAGVTGELFF
TRBV27,TRBJ2-2,-,-,TGTGCCAGCAGTCTAGAGCGACAGGCCGGGGAGCTGTTTTTT,CASSLERQAGELFF
TRBV7-2,TRBJ2-1,TRBD2,-,TGTGCCAGCAGCTCCGGGAGGACCTACAATGAGCAGTTCTTC,CASSSGRTYNEQFF
TRBV6-5,TRBJ1-1,-,once,TGTGCCAGCAGTTACTCCCCTAGCACTGAAGCTTTCTTT,CASSYSPSTEAFF
TRBV5-1,TRBJ1-1,-,-,TGCGCCAGCAGCCCGCTCCGAGGGCCTGAAGCTTTCTTT,CASSPLRGPEAFF
TRBV7-8,TRBJ2-3,TRBD2,-,TGTGCCAGCAGCTTATTGCTAGCGGGAGGGCCAGATACGCAGTATTTT,CASSLLLAGGPDTQYF
TRBV3-1/TRBV3-2,TRBJ1-3,-,-,TGTGCCAGCAGCCAAGATTGGTTACAGGGAGCTGGAAACACCATATATTTT,CASSQDWLQGAGNTIYF
TRBV9,TRBJ2-2,-,once,TGTGCCAGCAGCGTTAGGCAGGCGGGGGAGCTGTTTTTT,CASSVRQAGELFF
TRBV7-2,TRBJ1-3,-,-,TGTGCCAGCAGCTTATTCCCCGGGACTGGAAACACCATATATTTT,CASSLFPGTGNTIYF
TRBV2,TRBJ1-3,TRBD1,-,TGTGCCAGCAGTGGAGAACAGGGGGCGCGTGGAAACACCATATATTTT,CASSGEQGARGNTIYF
TRBV6-5,TRBJ1-2,-,-,TGTGCCAGCAGTTACTCTCAGAGGGCCCCTTTCATTGGCTTC,CASSYSQRAPFIGF
TRBV3-1/TRBV3-2,TRBJ1-5,-,-,TGTGCCAGCAGCCAAGCCGTAGGCAATCAGCCCCAGCATTTT,CASSQAVGNQPQHF
TRBV7-9,TRBJ1-3,TRBD1,few,TGTGCCAGCAGCTTGACGACAGGGGTAAACACCATATATTTT,CASSLTTGVNTIYF
TRBV18,TRBJ2-1,-,-,TGTGCCAGCGTCCTAGGACTAAACAATGAGCAGTTCTTC,CASVLGLNNEQFF
TRBV19,TRBJ1-1,TRBD1,-,TGTGCCAGTAGTATGTGGCGCGGGGACAGGGGCTCTGAAGCTTTCTTT,CASSMWRGDRGSEAFF
TRBV10-3,TRBJ2-7,TRBD1,-,TGTGCCATCAGGAAGACAGGGAGCGAGCAGTACTTC,CAIRKTGSEQYF
TRBV12-2,TRBJ1-1,-,-,TGTGCAAGTCCCCACCGGCGGGCAGCCTGGTTATGGAACACTGAAGCTTTCTTT,CASPHRRAAWLWNTEAFF
TRBV2,TRBJ1-2,-,few,TGTGCCAGCAGTGAAACCGGAGGGACCTATGGCTACACCTTC,CASSETGGTYGYTF
TRBV28,TRBJ1-2,TRBD1,-,TGTGCCAGCAGTACACCGGGACAGTACTATGGCTACACCTTC,CASSTPGQYYGYTF
TRBV6-5,TRBJ2-5,TRBD1,-,TGTGCCAGCAGGTACAGGGGTCGAGGGACCCAGTACTTC,CASRYRGRGTQYF
TRBV9,TRBJ2-7,TRBD1,once,TGTGCCAGCAGCGTAGGACAGGGCATCGGCTACGAGCAGTACTTC,CASSVGQGIGYEQYF
TRBV7-2,TRBJ2-1,TRBD2,-,TGTGCCAGCAGCTTAGTTGCGGGACTAGCGGGAGACAATGAGCAGTTCTTC,CASSLVAGLAGDNEQFF
TRBV19,TRBJ2-1,TRBD2,-,TGTGCCAGTAGTTTTAGGACTAGCGGGAGGGCCTCCTACAATGAGCAGTTCTTC,CASSFRTSGRASYNEQFF
TRBV4-1,TRBJ1-2,-,few,TGCGCCAGCAGCCAAGAGACACCAACCCGTATGGGCTACACCTTC,CASSQETPTRMGYTF